This T cell receptor (beta chain) derives from a study of shared clonotypes between healthy human individuals (dated by TCRdb to about 2020). A note on the overall study: A couple of women and three men aged 18 to 49 years were included in the cohort. To estimate repertoire size and how much clonotype sharing occurs between individuals, the study deeply sequenced the blood TCR repertoires of a handful of healthy adults. Different laboratories and diverse techniques were used to prepare libraries and sequence TCR repertoires, to increase sequencing depth and limit assay-specific biases. Each donor's leukapheresis produced roughly between about 0.85 and 10 billion PBMCs. For each donor, three plates each were used for CD4 naive and CD4 memory, two plates were used for CD8 naive, and one plate was used for CD8 memory.

CD8 naive samples were CD45RO-negative cells positively selected for CCR7, giving a CD45RA+CCR7+ population that excluded TemRA cells. Donors were healthy HIV-negative adults with no recently reported acute infections or vaccinations. Every donor was a Caucasian adult living in Nashville, Tennessee, USA. After blood collection by leukapheresis, PBMCs were isolated using Ficoll-Histopaque density gradient centrifugation and then cryopreserved in the vapor phase of liquid nitrogen. Analytical flow cytometry was used to check the purity and quantity of every magnetically sorted T cell population. From each sorted fraction, genomic DNA was isolated and quantified by UV absorbance on a Nanodrop 2000c. Using the deep immunoSEQ assay, TCR CDR3 regions were amplified from genomic DNA by multiplex PCR. For each cell subset, the extracted genomic DNA was distributed evenly across all wells of several immunoSEQ 96-well plates, and each plate served as one replicate. Each replicate PCR for sorted subsets received about 200 ng genomic DNA, equal to some 32,000 T cell genomes. Purified libraries were measured with a Qubit 3.0 fluorometer, size-checked on a Bioanalyzer 2100, and measured again with the KAPA Library Quantification kit. A separate single-read 150-cycle Illumina NextSeq 550 flow cell was used to sequence each immunoSEQ 96-well plate. On the authors' methods: Because the immunoSEQ output included only junctional sequences and no quality scores, the filtering could not be the same as the filtering used for full-length reads. To assign V/J genes and CDR3, sequences were annotated using PyIR, a Python wrapper for IgBLAST v1.9, with IMGT germline references. Reads were removed for weak V/J assignments (E-value above 1e-6), missing CDR3, stop codons, out-of-frame junctions, or ambiguous translated residues. V3J clonotypes were defined by identical inferred V gene, J gene, and CDR3 amino acid sequence. To compute the percentage overlap between repertoires, the number of shared unique clonotypes was divided by the size of the smaller repertoire. RTK rarefaction, the Chao1 estimator, and Recon v2.1 estimates of unobserved clonotypes were used to assess repertoire richness. OLGA was used to compute generation probabilities for all TCRbeta clonotypes that the gDNA method yielded from several donors. TCRdb took over this immuneACCESS table, retaining in-frame rearrangements with V and J assigned. Such tables are incomplete; in checked studies, under half of the missing clones stem from an unresolved V gene, and the remainder is unexplained. For V, J and clone size, that table is used; D and trimming come from the DNA. The table for this sample lists millions of clones; around 96% of them were counted only once. The biggest ten clones account for 0.85% to 1.3% of the sample.

Taken from the germline V gene, the CDR1 and CDR2 loops are SGHAT and FQNNGV. Spanning cysteine to phenylalanine, the CDR3 consists of 15 amino acids. Just the 45-base CDR3 DNA is kept, in frame starting at base 1. Trimming costs V 5 bases and J 0 bases, and their ends lie 11 bases apart. Notes on this clone: This receptor's antigen is unknown. Per-nucleotide qualities are absent, and no much larger clonotype sits a single base away.

General study outcomes and caveats: Even with the large sequencing depth, rarefaction of the sorted-subset datasets indicated that sequencing was incomplete. Naive subsets generally had larger estimated clonotype richness than memory subsets did. Pairwise subsampling indicated that sequencing depth was expected to affect the degree of clonotype sharing among donors. Higher generation probabilities were observed for clonotypes shared by all four sorted-subset donors than for non-shared clonotypes. When a few donors were compared, the shared fraction of clonotypes was approximately 5% for naive CD4, more than 3% for naive CD8, roughly 2.5% for memory CD4, and approximately 0.4% for memory CD8. Because the study included only a small number of donors, the genetic and exposure-history diversity represented was limited. Sampling was limited to blood, and TCR repertoires in tissue likely differ from TCR repertoires in blood.

The sequence was obtained from a man aged 18-30 years in good health. The chain couples TRBV11-2 to TRBJ1-3; the best D guess is TRBD1, with 5 bases matching. Sequencing was performed on naive CD8+ T cells sorted from blood. What this sample's cell subset or site label stands for: CD45RA+CCR7+. The CDR3 protein sequence reads: CASSRRGNSGNTIYF. The DNA is TGTGCCAGCAGCCGGAGGGGAAACTCTGGAAACACCATATATTTT.